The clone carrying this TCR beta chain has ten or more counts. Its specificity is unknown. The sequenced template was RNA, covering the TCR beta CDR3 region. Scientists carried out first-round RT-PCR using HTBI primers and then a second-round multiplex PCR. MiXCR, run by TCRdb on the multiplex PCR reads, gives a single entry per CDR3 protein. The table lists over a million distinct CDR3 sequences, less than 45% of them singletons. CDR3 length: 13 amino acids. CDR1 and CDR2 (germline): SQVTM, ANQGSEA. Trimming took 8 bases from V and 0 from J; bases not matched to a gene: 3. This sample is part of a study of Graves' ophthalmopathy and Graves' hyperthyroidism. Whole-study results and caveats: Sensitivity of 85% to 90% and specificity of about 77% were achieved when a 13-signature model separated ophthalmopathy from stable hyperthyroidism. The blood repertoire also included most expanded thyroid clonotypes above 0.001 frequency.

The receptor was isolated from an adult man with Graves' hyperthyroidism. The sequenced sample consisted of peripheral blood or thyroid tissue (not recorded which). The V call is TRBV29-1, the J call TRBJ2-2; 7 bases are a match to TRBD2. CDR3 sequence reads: CSTGGANTGELFF. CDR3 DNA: TGCAGCACTGGGGGGGCGAACACCGGGGAGCTGTTTTTT.